This paragraph reports one TCR beta chain. What it recognizes is unknown. This sample stems from a study of PD-1 blockade in classical Hodgkin lymphoma. Noted time point: cycle 4 day 1 (C4D1), after five to seven weeks of nivolumab. Every patient had relapsed following autologous stem cell transplantation, and cohorts differed in brentuximab vedotin exposure. Magnetic negative selection was used to purify CD4+ T cells from PBMCs that had been thawed. Method: immunoSEQ multiplex PCR; TCRdb's copy keeps in-frame clones and lacks some. Of roughly 30,000 clones in the sample, around 80% were seen once. Study outcomes and limitations: Complete responders matched newly diagnosed patients in baseline diversity.

The receptor comes from a human donor with classical Hodgkin lymphoma. The source was CD4+ T cells from blood, collected before the fourth cycle of nivolumab.

CDR3 nucleotide sequence: TGTGCCTGGAGCTTTAGGGGGAACACTGAAGCTTTCTTT. Residues: CAWSFRGNTEAFF. The chain joins TRBV30 to TRBJ1-1; a possible D gene is TRBD1 (5 bases). The germline V gene has CDR1 GTSNPN and CDR2 SVGIG (reference sequence). This CDR3 contains 13 residues. Trimming left V 3 bases short and J 1 base short, with 9 bases between.